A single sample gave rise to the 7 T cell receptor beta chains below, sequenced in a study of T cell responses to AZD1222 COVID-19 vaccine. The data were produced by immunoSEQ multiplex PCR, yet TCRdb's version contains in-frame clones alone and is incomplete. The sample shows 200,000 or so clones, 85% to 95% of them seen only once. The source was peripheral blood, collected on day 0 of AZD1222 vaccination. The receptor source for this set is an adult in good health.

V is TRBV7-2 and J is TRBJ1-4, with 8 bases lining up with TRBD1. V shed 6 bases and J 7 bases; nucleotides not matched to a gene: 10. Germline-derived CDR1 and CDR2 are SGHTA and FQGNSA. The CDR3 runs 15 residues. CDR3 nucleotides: TGTGCCAGCAGTCTCACGACAGGGGATGGTGAAAAACTGTTTTTT. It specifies CASSLTTGDGEKLFF.

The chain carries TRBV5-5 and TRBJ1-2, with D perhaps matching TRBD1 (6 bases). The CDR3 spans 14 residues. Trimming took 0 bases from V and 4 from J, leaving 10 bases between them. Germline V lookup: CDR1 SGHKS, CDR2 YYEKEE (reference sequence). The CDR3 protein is CASSLVEGGYGYTF. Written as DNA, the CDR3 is TGTGCCAGCAGCTTGGTGGAGGGGGGCTATGGCTACACCTTC. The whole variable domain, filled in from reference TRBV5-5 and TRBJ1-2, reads DAGVTQSPTHLIKTRGQQVTLRCSPISGHKSVSWYQQVLGQGPQFIFQYYEKEERGRGNFPDRFSARQFPNYSSELNVNALLLGDSALYLCASSLVEGGYGYTFGSGTRLTVV.

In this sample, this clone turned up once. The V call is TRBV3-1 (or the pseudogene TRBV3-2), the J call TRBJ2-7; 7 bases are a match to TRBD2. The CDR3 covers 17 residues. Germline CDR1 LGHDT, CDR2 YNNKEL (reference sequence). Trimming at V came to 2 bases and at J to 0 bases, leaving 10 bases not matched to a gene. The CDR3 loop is CASSQRRHAGVSYEQYF. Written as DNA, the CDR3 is TGTGCCAGCAGCCAACGGAGGCACGCGGGAGTCTCCTACGAGCAGTACTTC.

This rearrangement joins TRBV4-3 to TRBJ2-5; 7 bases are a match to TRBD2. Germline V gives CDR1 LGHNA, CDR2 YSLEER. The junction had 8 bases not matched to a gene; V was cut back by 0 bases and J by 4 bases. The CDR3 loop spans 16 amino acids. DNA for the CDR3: TGCGCCAGCAGCCAAGATTGGGGCTGGGGGGGAGAGACCCAGTACTTC. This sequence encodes CASSQDWGWGGETQYF.

For the CDR3, the DNA is TGCGCCAGCAGCCAAGAAGAGATGAAGAATACACCCCTCCACTTT. Its protein is CASSQEEMKNTPLHF. V and J are TRBV4-1 and TRBJ1-6, with D hard to call. CDR1 is MGHRA, CDR2 YSYEKL, per germline. The CDR3 spans 15 residues. V dropped 0 bases and J dropped 11 bases, with 14 bases sitting between them.

CDR3 DNA sequence: TGTGCCAGCAGTCCCTCAGATAGCAATCAGCCCCAGCATTTT. Its translation is CASSPSDSNQPQHF. This rearrangement joins TRBV27 to TRBJ1-5; D is unclear. CDR3 length: 14 residues. The germline V gene encodes CDR1 MNHEY and CDR2 SMNVEV (reference sequence). Deletions cut 5 bases from V and 0 bases from J, with 8 bases between.

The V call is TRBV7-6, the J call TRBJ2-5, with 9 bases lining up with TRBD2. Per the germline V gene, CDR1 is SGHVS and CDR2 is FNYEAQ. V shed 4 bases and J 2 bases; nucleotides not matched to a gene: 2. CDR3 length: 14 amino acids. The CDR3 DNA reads TGTGCCAGCAGCTCCCTAGCGGGACAAGAGACCCAGTACTTC. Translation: CASSSLAGQETQYF.